This T cell receptor beta chain was recorded in a study of T cells in Graves' hyperthyroidism and ophthalmopathy. General observations from the study: Also found in blood were most expanded thyroid clonotypes above 0.001. The model made its ophthalmopathy prediction, and onset followed a median approximately 6 months later.

This clonotype was found many times. Its antigen remains unidentified. A patient was excluded if there was uncontrolled infection, other autoimmune disease, pregnancy or lactation. This CDR3 is 11 amino acids long. V was trimmed by 5 bases and J by 7 bases, leaving 9 bases between them. The V gene's germline CDR1 is MDHEN and CDR2 SYDVKM. The investigators amplified TCR beta CDR3 regions from RNA transcripts. HTBI primers were employed in a first-round RT-PCR of the TCR CDR3. TCRdb called the multiplex PCR reads again in MiXCR, with one record for every CDR3 protein. The sample includes some 370,000 distinct CDR3 sequences, about an eighth of them seen just once.

The chain combines TRBV28 with TRBJ2-7; D uncertain. Specimen: blood. This sequence was found in a man in his forties or fifties with Graves' ophthalmopathy. CDR3 amino acids: CASSTGIEQYF. The CDR3 DNA reads as TGTGCCAGCAGTACCGGAATAGAGCAGTACTTC. Full variable domain (rest looked up from reference TRBV28 and TRBJ2-7): DVKVTQSSRYLVKRTGEKVFLECVQDMDHENMFWYRQDPGLGLRLIYFSYDVKMKEKGDIPEGYSVSREKKERFSLILESASTNQTSMYLCASSTGIEQYFGPGTRLTVT.